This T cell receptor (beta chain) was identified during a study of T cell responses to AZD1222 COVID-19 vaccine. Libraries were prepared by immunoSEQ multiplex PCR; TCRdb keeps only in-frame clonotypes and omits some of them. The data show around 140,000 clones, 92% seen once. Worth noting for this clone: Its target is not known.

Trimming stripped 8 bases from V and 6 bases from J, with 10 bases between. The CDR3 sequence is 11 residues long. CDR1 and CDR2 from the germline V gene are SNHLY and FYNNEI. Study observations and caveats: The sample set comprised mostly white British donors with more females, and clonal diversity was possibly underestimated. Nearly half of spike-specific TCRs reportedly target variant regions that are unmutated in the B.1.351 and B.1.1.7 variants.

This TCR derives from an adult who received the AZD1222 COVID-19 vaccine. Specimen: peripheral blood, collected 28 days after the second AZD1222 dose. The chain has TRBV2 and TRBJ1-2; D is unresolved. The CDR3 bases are TGTGCCAGCTCGGGAGTCAATGGCTACACCTTC. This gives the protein CASSGVNGYTF.